This T cell receptor (beta chain) came from a study of glioma-infiltrating T cells (dated by TCRdb to 2015 to 2016). Regarding the complete study: TCR alpha- and beta-chain repertoires were sequenced from glioma tissue, non-neoplastic brain tissue and matched peripheral blood mononuclear cells. Three low-grade glioma patients, fewer than 10 primary glioblastoma patients and three non-glioma patients contributing non-neoplastic brain tissue were included in the paired cohort. Each tissue-infiltrating repertoire was compared with the same patient's peripheral blood repertoire to measure divergence between tissue and blood T-cell populations. Broad study findings and their caveats: VJ-independent divergence between tissue and blood was lower than expected in non-neoplastic patients but higher than expected in all gliomas, particularly low-grade gliomas. Small numbers underpinned the group comparisons: several glioblastoma patients, three low-grade glioma patients and three non-neoplastic patients. Only a very small number of CDR3 sequences turned up in both tissue and blood, a result put down to high CDR3 diversity combined with limited sampling.

TCR alpha and beta CDR3 regions were amplified with the iRepertoire nested amplicon-rescue multiplex PCR (arm-PCR) platform from RNA. The input for one-step reverse transcription and amplification was about 85-400 ng of tissue mRNA or PBMC total RNA. After bead purification, a secondary multiplex PCR added Illumina adapters, and libraries were gel-purified between 200 and 400 bp. The libraries contained internal 6-nucleotide barcodes that were used for demultiplexing. Sequencing of the libraries was done on an Illumina MiSeq using 2x220 or 2x250 nucleotide paired-end reads. As for the authors' bioinformatics: Paired reads were merged using FLASH 1.2.11 and were aligned to the GRCh37 human genome using BWA-MEM, after which TRA and TRB reads were extracted. V and J assignment used an IMGT-derived reference of cassette sequences and CDR3 motifs that included pseudogenes. Reads were translated in three frames, and productive CDR3s were defined by a C…FGXG motif without stop codons. A clonotype was defined as a unique combination of a V-J cassette pair and a CDR3 amino acid sequence. Reads were filtered by Hamming distance, thresholded by each sample's sequence error rate in mapped regions. In TCRdb, the public reads were trimmed at Q25 with fastp and aligned with MiXCR, with productive beta chains retained. Each CDR3 protein appears once, grouped with its most common genes and DNA. TCRdb, not the authors, supplied the V and J calls. The sample table lists around 140,000 distinct CDR3 sequences, about two fifths of them with a count of one. The leading ten clones occupy around 20% of the sample.

About this clonotype itself: This receptor's antigen is unknown. The record has no base qualities; no much larger clone is one base away.

Source material: glioma tissue, nonneoplastic brain tissue, or PBMCs (not recorded which). The sequence was obtained from a human donor with low-grade glioma or glioblastoma, undergoing nonglioma brain surgery, or in good health (not recorded which).

The encoded CDR3 is CASSMHRDGEQFF. The DNA reads TGTGCCAGTAGTATGCACAGGGACGGTGAGCAGTTCTTC. The chain was built from TRBV19 and TRBJ2-1; TRBD1 is perhaps the D gene, given 6 matching bases. The CDR3 covers 13 residues, taking in both the cysteine and the phenylalanine. The entry retains the CDR3 DNA only, 39 bases that are in frame from base 1. Deletion took 3 bases off V and 9 bases off J, with a span of 12 bases between the germline ends. CDR1 LNHDA and CDR2 SQIVND are derived from the germline V gene (reference sequence). When the CDR3 is completed using the reference TRBV19 and TRBJ2-1 genes on either side, the full variable domain is DGGITQSPKYLFRKEGQNVTLSCEQNLNHDAMYWYRQDPGQGLRLIYYSQIVNDFQKGDIAEGYSVSREKKESFPLTVTSAQKNPTAFYLCASSMHRDGEQFFGPGTRLTVL.